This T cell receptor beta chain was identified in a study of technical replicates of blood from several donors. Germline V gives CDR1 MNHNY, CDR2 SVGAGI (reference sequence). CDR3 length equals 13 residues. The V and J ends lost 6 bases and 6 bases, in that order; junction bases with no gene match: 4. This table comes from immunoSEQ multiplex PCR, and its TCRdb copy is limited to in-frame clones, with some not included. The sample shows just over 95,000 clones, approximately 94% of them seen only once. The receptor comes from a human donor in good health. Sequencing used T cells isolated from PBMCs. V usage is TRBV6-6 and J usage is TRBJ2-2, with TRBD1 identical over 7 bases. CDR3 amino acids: CASRPTGAGELFF. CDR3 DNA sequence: TGTGCCAGCAGGCCTACAGGGGCCGGGGAGCTGTTTTTT.